This T cell receptor (beta chain) was profiled in a study of long-term antiretroviral therapy in people with HIV. Study as a whole: Of all samples, the earliest predate the 2015 immediate-ART recommendation by about a decade. Study outcomes and limitations: Pre-ART expanded TRB clones stayed dominant throughout, though often decreasing after ART. The study collected blood between 2004 and 2017, possibly under older ART regimens.

Remarks on this clone: Its cognate antigen is unknown.

DNA was extracted from approximately 1-10 million thawed cryopreserved PBMC. Survey-level resolution applied to immunoSEQ assay v3.0. Using immunoSEQ multiplex PCR, the repertoire was profiled, and TCRdb retains in-frame clones only, with some absent. The profile shows tens of thousands of clones, over 75% of them singletons. V was cut by 5 bases and J by 6 bases, with 8 bases left in between. Germline V gene data show CDR1 as SQVTM and CDR2 as ANQGSEA. This CDR3 contains 11 residues. This clonotype was sampled from a woman in her 40s with HIV. The sequenced sample was unsorted PBMCs, obtained 5 to 5.5 years after starting antiretroviral therapy. This sequence joins TRBV29-1 and TRBJ2-1; D unclear. The CDR3 nucleotides read TGCAGCGTTTTTTCAGGCAATGAGCAGTTCTTC. It codes for CSVFSGNEQFF.